The 6 T cell receptor beta chains below come from one sample, sequenced in a study of blood T cell repertoires in COVID-19. Here immunoSEQ multiplex PCR was the method, and the copy in TCRdb shows in-frame clones only, minus some. The repertoire includes approximately 140,000 clones, approximately 84% of them detected once, and roughly 15% sits in the top ten. What was sequenced was peripheral blood. Receptors were obtained from a woman aged 80 or over with acute or convalescent COVID-19.

V and J are TRBV10-3 and TRBJ1-2; 9 nucleotides match TRBD1. Germline CDR1 and CDR2: ENHRY and SYGVKD. With 4 bases clipped from V and 2 bases from J, the junction kept 8 bases outside the gene matches. There are 16 residues in the CDR3. The CDR3 coding sequence is TGTGCCATCAGTGCCTTACCCGGGACAGGGAACTATGGCTACACCTTC. This translates into CAISALPGTGNYGYTF.

V gene TRBV19 combines with J gene TRBJ2-4; 7 bases match TRBD1. Trimming took 4 bases from V and 3 from J; bases not matched to a gene: 3. Germline values: CDR1 LNHDA, CDR2 SQIVND (reference sequence). This CDR3 spans 14 amino acids. The chain's CDR3 is CASSTQGFKNIQYF. The CDR3 region has the DNA TGTGCCAGTAGTACACAGGGGTTCAAAAACATTCAGTACTTC.

The rearrangement links TRBV6-2 or TRBV6-3 to TRBJ1-2; 7 bases fit TRBD1. Germline trimming cut 2 bases from V and 5 bases from J; bases unmatched to any gene: 5. The CDR3 has 14 amino acids. CDR1 is MNHEY, CDR2 SVGEGT, per germline. In nucleotides, the CDR3 is TGTGCCAGCAGTTACGGGACAGTTGGGTATGGCTACACCTTC. It codes for CASSYGTVGYGYTF.

V usage is TRBV7-2 and J usage is TRBJ2-5; 7 positions agree with TRBD1. Germline V gene lookup returns CDR1 SGHTA and CDR2 FQGNSA. Unmatched junction bases numbered 8, after V lost 3 bases and J lost 4 bases. The CDR3 is 15 amino acids. The chain's CDR3 is CASSLERGLGETQYF. The CDR3 nucleotides are TGTGCCAGCAGCTTGGAGAGGGGGCTTGGAGAGACCCAGTACTTC.

The rearrangement joins TRBV25-1 to TRBJ1-1; 8 bases line up with TRBD1. CDR1 MGHDK and CDR2 SYGVNS come from the germline V gene. V gave up 4 bases and J gave up 4 bases; unmatched junction bases: 14. The CDR3 runs 17 residues. CDR3: CASSVLGTGMYGTEAFF. CDR3 nucleotide sequence: TGTGCCAGCAGTGTACTCGGGACAGGAATGTATGGCACTGAAGCTTTCTTT.

The genes are TRBV5-1 and TRBJ1-2; possibly TRBD1 for D (6 bases). Between the trimmed V and J ends, which lost 0 bases and 4 bases, there was a span of 10 bases. This CDR3 region has 14 residues. Germline lookup yields CDR1 SGHRS and CDR2 YFSETQ. The CDR3 bases are TGCGCCAGCAGCTTGGACGGCAGGGGCTATGGCTACACCTTC. It yields the protein CASSLDGRGYGYTF.